What follows is one T cell receptor beta chain and its context. RNA was extracted with the RNeasy kit, and a quantity of about 0.45 to 1 ug was reverse transcribed using random hexamers. TCRdb re-called the immunoSEQ multiplex PCR reads through MiXCR, storing one row per CDR3 protein. Of some 300,000 distinct CDR3 sequences detected, about nine tenths appear once; the ten largest clones hold around 0.2%. The data were obtained in a study of CD8 T cells in Susac syndrome. V shed 0 bases and J shed 0 bases, with 13 bases lying between them. Germline CDR1 is SGHRS and CDR2 is YFSETQ. The CDR3 length is 17 residues.

The source of this sequence is a human donor with multiple sclerosis. The chain has TRBV5-1 and TRBJ2-1, with D possibly being TRBD2 (5 bases). Sequencing was performed on CD8+ T cells from PBMCs. CDR3 loop: CASSLVPRGSSYNEQFF. Here the CDR3 DNA reads TGCGCCAGCAGCTTGGTACCCCGGGGAAGCTCCTACAATGAGCAGTTCTTC.